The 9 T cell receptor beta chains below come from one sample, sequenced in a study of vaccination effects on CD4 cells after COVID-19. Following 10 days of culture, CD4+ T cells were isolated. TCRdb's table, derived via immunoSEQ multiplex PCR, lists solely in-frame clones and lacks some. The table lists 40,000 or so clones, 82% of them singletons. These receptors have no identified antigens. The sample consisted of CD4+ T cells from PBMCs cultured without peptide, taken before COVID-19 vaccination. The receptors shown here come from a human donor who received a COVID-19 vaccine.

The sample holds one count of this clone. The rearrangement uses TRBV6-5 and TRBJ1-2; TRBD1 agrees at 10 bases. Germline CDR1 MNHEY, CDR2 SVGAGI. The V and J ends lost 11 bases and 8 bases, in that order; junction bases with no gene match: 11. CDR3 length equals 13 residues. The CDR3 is CAHSGGQGDGYTF. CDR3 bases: TGTGCCCACAGCGGAGGACAGGGGGACGGCTACACCTTC.

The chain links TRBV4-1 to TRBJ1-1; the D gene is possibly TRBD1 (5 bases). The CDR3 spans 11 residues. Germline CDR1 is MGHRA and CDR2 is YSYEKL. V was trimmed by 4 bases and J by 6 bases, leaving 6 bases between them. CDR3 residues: CASSRGAEAFF. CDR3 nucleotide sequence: TGCGCCAGCAGCCGAGGGGCTGAAGCTTTCTTT.

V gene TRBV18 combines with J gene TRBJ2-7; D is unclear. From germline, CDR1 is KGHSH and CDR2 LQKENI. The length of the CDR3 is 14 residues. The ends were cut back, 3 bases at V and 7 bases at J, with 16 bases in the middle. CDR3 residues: CASSPPGSLGEQYV. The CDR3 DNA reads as TGTGCCAGCTCACCGCCCGGAAGCTTGGGGGAGCAGTACGTC.

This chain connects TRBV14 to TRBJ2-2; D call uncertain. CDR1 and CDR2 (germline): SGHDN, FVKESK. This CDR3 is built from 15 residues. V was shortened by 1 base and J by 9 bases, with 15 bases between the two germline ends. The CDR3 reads CASSQARGSGRELFF. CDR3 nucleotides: TGTGCCAGCAGCCAAGCGCGAGGTTCTGGCAGGGAGCTGTTTTTT.

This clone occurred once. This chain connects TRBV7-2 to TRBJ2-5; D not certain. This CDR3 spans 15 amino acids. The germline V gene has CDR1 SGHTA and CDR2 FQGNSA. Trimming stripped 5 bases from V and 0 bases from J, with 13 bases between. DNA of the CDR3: TGTGCCAGCAGCCCAGCCGACTGGTACCAAGAGACCCAGTACTTC. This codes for CASSPADWYQETQYF.

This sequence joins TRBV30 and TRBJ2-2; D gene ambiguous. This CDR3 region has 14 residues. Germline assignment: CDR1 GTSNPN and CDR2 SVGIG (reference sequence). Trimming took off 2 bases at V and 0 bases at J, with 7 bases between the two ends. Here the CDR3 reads CAWSLETNTGELFF. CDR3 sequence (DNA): TGTGCCTGGAGTTTGGAGACGAACACCGGGGAGCTGTTTTTT. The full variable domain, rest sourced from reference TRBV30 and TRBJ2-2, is SQTIHQWPATLVQPVGSPLSLECTVEGTSNPNLYWYRQAAGRGLQLLFYSVGIGQISSEVPQNLSASRPQDRQFILSSKKLLLSDSGFYLCAWSLETNTGELFFGEGSRLTVL.

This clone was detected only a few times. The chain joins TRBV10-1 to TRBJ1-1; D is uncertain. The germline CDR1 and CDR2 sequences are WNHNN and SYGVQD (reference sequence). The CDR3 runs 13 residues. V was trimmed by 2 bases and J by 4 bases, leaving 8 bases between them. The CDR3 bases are TGCGCCAGCAGTGAGGAGTTCAGCACTGAAGCTTTCTTT. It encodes CASSEEFSTEAFF.

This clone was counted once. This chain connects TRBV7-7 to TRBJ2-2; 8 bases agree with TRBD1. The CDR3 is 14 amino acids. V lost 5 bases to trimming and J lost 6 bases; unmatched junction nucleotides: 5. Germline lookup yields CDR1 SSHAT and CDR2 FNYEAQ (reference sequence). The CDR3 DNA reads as TGTGCCAGCAGCCCCAGGACAGGGCCCGGGGAGCTGTTTTTT. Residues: CASSPRTGPGELFF.

In DNA form, the CDR3 reads TGTGCCAGCAGCTTGGCTTCCCACCCGGGGAATGAGCAGTTCTTC. Protein: CASSLASHPGNEQFF. The gene calls are TRBV5-6 and TRBJ2-1, with D maybe TRBD2 (5 bases). V was shortened by 0 bases and J by 7 bases, with 14 bases between the two germline ends. This CDR3 has 15 amino acids. The germline V gene encodes CDR1 SGHDT and CDR2 YYEEEE.